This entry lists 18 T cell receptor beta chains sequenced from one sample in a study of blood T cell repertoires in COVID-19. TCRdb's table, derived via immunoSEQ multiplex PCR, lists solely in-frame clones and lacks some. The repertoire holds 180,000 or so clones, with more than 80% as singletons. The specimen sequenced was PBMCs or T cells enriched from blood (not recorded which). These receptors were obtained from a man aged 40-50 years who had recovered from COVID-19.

The DNA for the CDR3 is TGTGCCAGCACTCCTCTCCGGGACAGAAGAATTGGCTACACCTTC. This gives the protein CASTPLRDRRIGYTF. The genes are TRBV6-5 and TRBJ1-2; 7 positions match TRBD1. The germline V gene has CDR1 MNHEY and CDR2 SVGAGI. The CDR3 contains 15 residues. J gave up 7 bases and V 7 bases, and 15 bases lay outside the gene matches.

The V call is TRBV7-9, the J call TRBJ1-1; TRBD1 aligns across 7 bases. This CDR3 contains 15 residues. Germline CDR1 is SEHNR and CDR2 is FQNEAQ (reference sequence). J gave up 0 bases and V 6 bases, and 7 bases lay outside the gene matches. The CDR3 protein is CASRGDRGLNTEAFF. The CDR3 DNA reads TGTGCCAGCAGGGGGGACAGAGGTTTGAACACTGAAGCTTTCTTT.

CDR3 sequence (DNA): TGTGCCAGCAGCCGGGGACAGGAGATGAACACTGAAGCTTTCTTT. It translates to CASSRGQEMNTEAFF. The chain is built from TRBV5-4 and TRBJ1-1; TRBD1 matches 8 bases. CDR3 length equals 15 residues. Germline trimming cut 4 bases from V and 0 bases from J; bases unmatched to any gene: 5. Germline assignment: CDR1 SGHNT and CDR2 YYREEE (reference sequence).

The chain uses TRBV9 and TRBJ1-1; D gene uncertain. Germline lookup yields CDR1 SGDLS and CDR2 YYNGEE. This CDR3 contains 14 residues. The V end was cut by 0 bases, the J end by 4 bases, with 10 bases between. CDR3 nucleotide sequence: TGTGCCAGCAGCGTAGATTCGGTTCCCACTGAAGCTTTCTTT. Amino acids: CASSVDSVPTEAFF.

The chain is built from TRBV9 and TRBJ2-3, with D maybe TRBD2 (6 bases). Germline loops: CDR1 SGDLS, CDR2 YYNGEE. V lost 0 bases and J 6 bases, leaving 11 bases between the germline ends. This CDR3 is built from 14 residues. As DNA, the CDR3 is TGTGCCAGCAGCGTAGAACAAGGAGGGGATACGCAGTATTTT. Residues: CASSVEQGGDTQYF.

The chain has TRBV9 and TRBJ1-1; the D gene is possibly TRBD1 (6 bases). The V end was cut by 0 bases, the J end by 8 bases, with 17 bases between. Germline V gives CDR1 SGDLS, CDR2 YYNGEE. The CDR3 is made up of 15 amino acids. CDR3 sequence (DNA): TGTGCCAGCAGCGTAGATCCCGCGCGCGACAGGGAAGCTTTCTTT. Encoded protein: CASSVDPARDREAFF.

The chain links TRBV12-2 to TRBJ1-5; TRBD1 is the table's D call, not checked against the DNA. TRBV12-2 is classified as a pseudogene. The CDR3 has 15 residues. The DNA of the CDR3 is TGTGCAAGTCGCTTAGCCACAGTCTCCAATCAGCCCCAGCATTTT. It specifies CASRLATVSNQPQHF.

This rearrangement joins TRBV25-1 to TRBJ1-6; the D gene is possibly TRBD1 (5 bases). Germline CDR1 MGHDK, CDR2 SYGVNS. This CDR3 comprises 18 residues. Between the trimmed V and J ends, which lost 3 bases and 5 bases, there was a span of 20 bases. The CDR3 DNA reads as TGTGCCAGCAGTGACCTGACGGGGGTACGGGGGGATAATTCACCCCTCCACTTT. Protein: CASSDLTGVRGDNSPLHF.

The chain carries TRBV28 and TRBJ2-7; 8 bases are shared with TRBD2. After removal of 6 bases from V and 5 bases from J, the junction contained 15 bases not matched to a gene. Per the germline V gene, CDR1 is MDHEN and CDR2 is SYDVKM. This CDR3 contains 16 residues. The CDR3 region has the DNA TGTGCCAGCAGCGTGGGTGGGGCGGGGGGTGACCACGAGCAGTACTTC. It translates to CASSVGGAGGDHEQYF.

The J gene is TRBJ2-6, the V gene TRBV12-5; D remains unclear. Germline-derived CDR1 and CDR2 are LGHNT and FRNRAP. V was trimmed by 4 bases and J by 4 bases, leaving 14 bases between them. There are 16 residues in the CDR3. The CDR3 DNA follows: TGTGCTAGTGGTTCCCTCGTGGGCCTGGGGGCCAACGTCCTGACTTTC. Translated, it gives CASGSLVGLGANVLTF.

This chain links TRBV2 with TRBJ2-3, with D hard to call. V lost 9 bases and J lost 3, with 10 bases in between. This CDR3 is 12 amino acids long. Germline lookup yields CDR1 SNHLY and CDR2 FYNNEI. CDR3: CASTRSTDTQYF. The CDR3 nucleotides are TGTGCCAGTACCCGGTCAACAGATACGCAGTATTTT.

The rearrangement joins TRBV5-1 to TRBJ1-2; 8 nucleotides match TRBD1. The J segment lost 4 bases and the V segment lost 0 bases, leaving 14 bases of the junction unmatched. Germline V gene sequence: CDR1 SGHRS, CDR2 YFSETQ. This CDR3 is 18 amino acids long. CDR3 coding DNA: TGCGCCAGCAGCTTGGTACCTAGGACAGGGATCGCCTTCTATGGCTACACCTTC. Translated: CASSLVPRTGIAFYGYTF.

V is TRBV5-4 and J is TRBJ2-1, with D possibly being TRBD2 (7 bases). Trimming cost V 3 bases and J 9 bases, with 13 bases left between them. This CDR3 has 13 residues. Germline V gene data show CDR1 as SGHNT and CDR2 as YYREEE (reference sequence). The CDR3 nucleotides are TGTGCCAGCAGCTCAGAAGGGGGGGGTGAGCAGTTCTTC. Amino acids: CASSSEGGGEQFF.

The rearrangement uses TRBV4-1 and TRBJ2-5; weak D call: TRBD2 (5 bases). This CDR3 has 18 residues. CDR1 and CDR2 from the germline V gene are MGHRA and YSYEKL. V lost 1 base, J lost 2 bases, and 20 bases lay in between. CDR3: CASSQGRFGIPSQETQYF. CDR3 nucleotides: TGCGCCAGCAGCCAAGGTCGGTTCGGGATCCCCTCGCAAGAGACCCAGTACTTC.

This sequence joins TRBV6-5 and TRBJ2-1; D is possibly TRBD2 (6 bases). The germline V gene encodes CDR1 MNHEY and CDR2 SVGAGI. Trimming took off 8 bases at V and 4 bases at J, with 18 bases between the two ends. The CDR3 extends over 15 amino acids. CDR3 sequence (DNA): TGTGCCAGCGTGCATCCGGGACGGGGGTACAATGAGCAGTTCTTC. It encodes CASVHPGRGYNEQFF.

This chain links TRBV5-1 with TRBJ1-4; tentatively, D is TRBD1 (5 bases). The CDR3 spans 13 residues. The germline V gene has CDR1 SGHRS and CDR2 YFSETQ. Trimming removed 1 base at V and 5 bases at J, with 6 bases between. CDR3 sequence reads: CASSLRQNEKLFF. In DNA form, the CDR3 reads TGCGCCAGCAGCTTGCGACAGAATGAAAAACTGTTTTTT.

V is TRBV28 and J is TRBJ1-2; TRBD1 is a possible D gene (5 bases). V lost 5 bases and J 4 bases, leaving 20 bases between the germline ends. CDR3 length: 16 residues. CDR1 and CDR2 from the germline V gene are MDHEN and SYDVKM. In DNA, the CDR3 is TGTGCCAGCAGTGCCGGCAGGGTTATGGATGGCTATGGCTACACCTTC. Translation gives CASSAGRVMDGYGYTF.

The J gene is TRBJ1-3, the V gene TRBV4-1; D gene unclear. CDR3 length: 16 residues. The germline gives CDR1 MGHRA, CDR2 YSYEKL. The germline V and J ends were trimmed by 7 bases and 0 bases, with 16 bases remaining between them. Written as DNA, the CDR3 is TGCGCCAGCACCCCAGAGTGGCGGAGCTCTGGAAACACCATATATTTT. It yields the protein CASTPEWRSSGNTIYF.